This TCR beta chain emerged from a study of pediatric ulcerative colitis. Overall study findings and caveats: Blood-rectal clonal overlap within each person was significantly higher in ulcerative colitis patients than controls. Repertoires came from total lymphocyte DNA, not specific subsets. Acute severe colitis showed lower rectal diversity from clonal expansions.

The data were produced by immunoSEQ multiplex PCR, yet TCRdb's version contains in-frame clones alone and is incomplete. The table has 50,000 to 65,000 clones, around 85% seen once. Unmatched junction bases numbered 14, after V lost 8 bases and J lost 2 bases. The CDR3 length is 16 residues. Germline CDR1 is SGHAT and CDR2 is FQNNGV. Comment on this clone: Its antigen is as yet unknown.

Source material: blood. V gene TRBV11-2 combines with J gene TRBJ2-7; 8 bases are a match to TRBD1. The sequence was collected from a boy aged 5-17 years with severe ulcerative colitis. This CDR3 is CASEIVGMGQAYEQYF. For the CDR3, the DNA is TGTGCCAGCGAAATCGTAGGTATGGGACAGGCCTACGAGCAGTACTTC.